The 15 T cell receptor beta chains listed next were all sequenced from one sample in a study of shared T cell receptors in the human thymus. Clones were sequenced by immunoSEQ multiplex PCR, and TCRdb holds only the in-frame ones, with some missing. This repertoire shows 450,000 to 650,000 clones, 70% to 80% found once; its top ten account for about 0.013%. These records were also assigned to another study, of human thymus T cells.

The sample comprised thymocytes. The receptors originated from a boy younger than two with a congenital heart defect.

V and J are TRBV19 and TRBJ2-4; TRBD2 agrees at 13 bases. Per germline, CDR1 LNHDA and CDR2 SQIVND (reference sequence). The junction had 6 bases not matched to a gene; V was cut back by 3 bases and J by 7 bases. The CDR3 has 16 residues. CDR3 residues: CASSIRLAGGGNIQYF. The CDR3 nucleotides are TGTGCCAGTAGTATTCGACTAGCGGGGGGAGGGAACATTCAGTACTTC.

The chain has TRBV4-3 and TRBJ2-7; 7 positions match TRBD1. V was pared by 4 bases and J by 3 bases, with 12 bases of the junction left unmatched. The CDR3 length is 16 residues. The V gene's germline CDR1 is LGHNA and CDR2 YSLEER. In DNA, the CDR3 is TGCGCCAGCAGCCTGACAGGGCCCTCCCGGTACTACGAGCAGTACTTC. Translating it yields CASSLTGPSRYYEQYF.

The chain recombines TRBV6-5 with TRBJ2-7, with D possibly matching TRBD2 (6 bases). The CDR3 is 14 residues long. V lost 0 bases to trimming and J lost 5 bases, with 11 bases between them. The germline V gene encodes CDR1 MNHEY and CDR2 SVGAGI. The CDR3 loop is CASSYSGGTHEQYF. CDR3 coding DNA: TGTGCCAGCAGTTACTCGGGCGGGACCCACGAGCAGTACTTC.

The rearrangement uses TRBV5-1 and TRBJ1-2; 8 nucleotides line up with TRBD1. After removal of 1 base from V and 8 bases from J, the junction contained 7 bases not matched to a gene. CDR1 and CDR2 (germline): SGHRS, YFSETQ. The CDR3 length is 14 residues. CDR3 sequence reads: CASSLSRGLRGYTF. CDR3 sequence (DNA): TGCGCCAGCAGCTTGAGCAGGGGGCTGAGGGGCTACACCTTC. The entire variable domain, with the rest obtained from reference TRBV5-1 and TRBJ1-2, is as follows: KAGVTQTPRYLIKTRGQQVTLSCSPISGHRSVSWYQQTPGQGLQFLFEYFSETQRNKGNFPGRFSGRQFSNSRSEMNVSTLELGDSALYLCASSLSRGLRGYTFGSGTRLTVV.

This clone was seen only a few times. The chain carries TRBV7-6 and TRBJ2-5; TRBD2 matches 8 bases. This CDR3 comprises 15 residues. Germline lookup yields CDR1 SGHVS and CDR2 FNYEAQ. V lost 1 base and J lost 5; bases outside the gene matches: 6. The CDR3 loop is CASSLGTGGRETQYF. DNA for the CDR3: TGTGCCAGCAGCTTAGGCACGGGAGGGCGTGAGACCCAGTACTTC.

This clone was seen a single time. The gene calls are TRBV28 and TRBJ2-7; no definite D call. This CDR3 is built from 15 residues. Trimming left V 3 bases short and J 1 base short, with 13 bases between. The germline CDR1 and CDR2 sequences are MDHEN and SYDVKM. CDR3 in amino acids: CASSFGEIRSYEQYF. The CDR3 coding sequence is TGTGCCAGCAGTTTTGGAGAAATTAGGTCCTACGAGCAGTACTTC.

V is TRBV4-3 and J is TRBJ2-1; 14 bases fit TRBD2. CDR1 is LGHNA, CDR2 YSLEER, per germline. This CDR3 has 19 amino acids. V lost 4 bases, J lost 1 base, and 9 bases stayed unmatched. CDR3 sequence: CASSRTGLAGESSYNEQFF. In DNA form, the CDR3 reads TGCGCCAGCAGCCGCACGGGACTAGCGGGAGAGAGTTCCTACAATGAGCAGTTCTTC.

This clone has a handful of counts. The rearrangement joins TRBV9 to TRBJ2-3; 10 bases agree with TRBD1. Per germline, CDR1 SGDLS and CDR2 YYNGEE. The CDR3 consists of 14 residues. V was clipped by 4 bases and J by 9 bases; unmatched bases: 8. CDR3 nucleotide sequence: TGTGCCAGCAGCCCTGGGACAGGGGAGGCCACGCAGTATTTT. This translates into CASSPGTGEATQYF.

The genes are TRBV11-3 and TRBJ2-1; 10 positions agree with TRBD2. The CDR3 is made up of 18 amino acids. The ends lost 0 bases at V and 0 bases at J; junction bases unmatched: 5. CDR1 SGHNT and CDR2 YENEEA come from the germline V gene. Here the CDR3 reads CASSLDGSSGSSYNEQFF. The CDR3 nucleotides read TGTGCCAGCAGCTTAGATGGGTCTAGCGGGAGCTCCTACAATGAGCAGTTCTTC.

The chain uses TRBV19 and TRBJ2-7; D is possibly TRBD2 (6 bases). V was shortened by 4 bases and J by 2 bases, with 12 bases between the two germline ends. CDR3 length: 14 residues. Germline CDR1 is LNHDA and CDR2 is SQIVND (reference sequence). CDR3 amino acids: CASSTGEAPYEQYF. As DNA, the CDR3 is TGTGCCAGTAGTACGGGGGAGGCCCCCTACGAGCAGTACTTC.

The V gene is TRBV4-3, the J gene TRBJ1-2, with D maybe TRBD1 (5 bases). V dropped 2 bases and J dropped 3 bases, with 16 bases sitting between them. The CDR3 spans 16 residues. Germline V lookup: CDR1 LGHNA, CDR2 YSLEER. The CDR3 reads CASSQHNRPGDYGYTF. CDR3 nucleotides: TGCGCCAGCAGCCAACACAATAGACCGGGGGACTATGGCTACACCTTC.

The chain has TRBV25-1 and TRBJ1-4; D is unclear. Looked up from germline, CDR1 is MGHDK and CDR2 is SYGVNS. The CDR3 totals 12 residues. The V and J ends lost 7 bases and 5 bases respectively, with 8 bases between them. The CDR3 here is CASKRRNEKLFF. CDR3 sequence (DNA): TGTGCCAGCAAGCGGAGGAATGAAAAACTGTTTTTT.

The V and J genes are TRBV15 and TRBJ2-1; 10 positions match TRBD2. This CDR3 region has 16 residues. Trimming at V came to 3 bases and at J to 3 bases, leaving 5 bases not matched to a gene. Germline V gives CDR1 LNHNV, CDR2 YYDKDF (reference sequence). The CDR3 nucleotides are TGTGCCACCAGCAGCCAGACTAGCGGGTTCTACAATGAGCAGTTCTTC. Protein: CATSSQTSGFYNEQFF.

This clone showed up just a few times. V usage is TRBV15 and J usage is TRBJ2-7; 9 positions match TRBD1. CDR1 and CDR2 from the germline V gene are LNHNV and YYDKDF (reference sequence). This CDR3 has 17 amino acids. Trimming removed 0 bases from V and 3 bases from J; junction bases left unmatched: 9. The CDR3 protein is CATSRDRGTGRNYEQYF. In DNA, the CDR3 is TGTGCCACCAGCAGAGATAGGGGGACAGGGAGGAACTACGAGCAGTACTTC.

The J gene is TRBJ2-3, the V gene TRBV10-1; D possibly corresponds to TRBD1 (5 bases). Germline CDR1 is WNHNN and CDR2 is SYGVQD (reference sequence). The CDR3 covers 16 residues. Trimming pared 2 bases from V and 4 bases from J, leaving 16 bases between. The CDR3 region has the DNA TGCGCCAGCAGTGAGGGCGTTCTTTTAGGGGCAGATACGCAGTATTTT. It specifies CASSEGVLLGADTQYF.